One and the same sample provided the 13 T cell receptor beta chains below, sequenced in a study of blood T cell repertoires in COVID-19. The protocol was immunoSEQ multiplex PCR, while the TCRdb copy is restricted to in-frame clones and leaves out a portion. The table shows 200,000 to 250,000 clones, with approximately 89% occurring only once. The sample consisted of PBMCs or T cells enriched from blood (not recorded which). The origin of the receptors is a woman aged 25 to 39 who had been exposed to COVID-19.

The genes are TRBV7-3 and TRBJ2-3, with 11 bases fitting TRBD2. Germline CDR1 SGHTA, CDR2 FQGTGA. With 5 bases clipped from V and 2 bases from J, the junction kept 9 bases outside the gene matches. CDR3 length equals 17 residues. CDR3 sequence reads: CASSAAGTSGYTDTQYF. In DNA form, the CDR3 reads TGTGCCAGCAGCGCAGCCGGGACTAGCGGATACACAGATACGCAGTATTTT. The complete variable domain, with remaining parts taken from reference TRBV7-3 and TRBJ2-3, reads GAGVSQTPSNKVTEKGKYVELRCDPISGHTALYWYRQSLGQGPEFLIYFQGTGAADDSGLPNDRFFAVRPEGSVSTLKIQRTERGDSAVYLCASSAAGTSGYTDTQYFGPGTRLTVL.

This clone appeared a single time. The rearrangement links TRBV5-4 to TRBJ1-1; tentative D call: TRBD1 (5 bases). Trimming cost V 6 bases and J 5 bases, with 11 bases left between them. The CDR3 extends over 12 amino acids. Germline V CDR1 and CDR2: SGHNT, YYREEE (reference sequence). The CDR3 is CASTSGGTEAFF. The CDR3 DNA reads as TGTGCCAGCACCTCGGGGGGAACTGAAGCTTTCTTT.

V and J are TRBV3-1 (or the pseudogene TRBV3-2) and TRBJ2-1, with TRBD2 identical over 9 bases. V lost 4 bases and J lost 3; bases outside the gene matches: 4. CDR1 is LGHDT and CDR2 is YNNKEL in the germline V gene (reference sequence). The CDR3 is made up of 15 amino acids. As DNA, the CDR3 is TGTGCCAGCAGCCTAGCGGGAGCCGACTACAATGAGCAGTTCTTC. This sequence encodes CASSLAGADYNEQFF.

Written as DNA, the CDR3 is TGTGCCAGCAGTTTAGAGGACAGGGGGAACACCGGGGAGCTGTTTTTT. Amino acids: CASSLEDRGNTGELFF. The genes are TRBV27 and TRBJ2-2; 9 bases are shared with TRBD1. The germline V gene has CDR1 MNHEY and CDR2 SMNVEV (reference sequence). V gave up 2 bases and J gave up 1 base; unmatched junction bases: 2. This CDR3 has 16 residues.

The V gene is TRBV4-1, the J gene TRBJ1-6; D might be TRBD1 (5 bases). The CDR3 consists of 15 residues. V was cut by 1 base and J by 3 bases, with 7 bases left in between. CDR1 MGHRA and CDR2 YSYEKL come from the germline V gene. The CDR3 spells CASSQGGVYNSPLHF. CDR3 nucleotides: TGCGCCAGCAGCCAAGGGGGGGTCTATAATTCACCCCTCCACTTT.

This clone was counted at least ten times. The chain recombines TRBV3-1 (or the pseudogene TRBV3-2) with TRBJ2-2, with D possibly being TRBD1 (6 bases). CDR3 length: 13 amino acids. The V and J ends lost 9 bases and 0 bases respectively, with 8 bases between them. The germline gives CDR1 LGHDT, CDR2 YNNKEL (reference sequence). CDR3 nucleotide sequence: TGTGCCAGTGACAGGTCGAACACCGGGGAGCTGTTTTTT. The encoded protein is CASDRSNTGELFF.

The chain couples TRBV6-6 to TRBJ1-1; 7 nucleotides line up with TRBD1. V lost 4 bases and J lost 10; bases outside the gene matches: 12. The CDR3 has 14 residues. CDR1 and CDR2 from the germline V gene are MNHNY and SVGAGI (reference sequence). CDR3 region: CASSFDTRRGRAFF. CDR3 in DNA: TGTGCCAGCAGTTTTGACACCCGGAGGGGGCGAGCTTTCTTT.

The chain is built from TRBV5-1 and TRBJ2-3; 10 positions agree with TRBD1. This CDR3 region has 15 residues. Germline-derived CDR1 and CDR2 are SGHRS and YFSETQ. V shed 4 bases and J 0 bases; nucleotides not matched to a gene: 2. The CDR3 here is CASSRDRGSTDTQYF. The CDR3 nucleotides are TGCGCCAGCAGCAGGGACAGGGGAAGCACAGATACGCAGTATTTT.

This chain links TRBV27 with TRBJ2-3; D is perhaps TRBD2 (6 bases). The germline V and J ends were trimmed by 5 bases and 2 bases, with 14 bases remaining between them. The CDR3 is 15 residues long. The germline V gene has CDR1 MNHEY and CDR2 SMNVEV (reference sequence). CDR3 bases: TGTGCCAGCAGTACCGGGGGAGCTAACACAGATACGCAGTATTTT. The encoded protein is CASSTGGANTDTQYF.

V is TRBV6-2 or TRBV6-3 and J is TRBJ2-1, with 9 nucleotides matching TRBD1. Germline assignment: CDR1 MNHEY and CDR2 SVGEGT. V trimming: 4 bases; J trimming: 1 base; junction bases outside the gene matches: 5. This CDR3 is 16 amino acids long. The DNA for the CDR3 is TGTGCCAGCAGTTCCCACAGGGGGCCTTCCTACAATGAGCAGTTCTTC. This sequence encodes CASSSHRGPSYNEQFF.

The CDR3 protein is CASSQGGLSNIQYF. In nucleotides, the CDR3 is TGTGCCAGCAGCCAAGGTGGGCTATCGAACATTCAGTACTTC. The V call is TRBV3-1 (or the pseudogene TRBV3-2), the J call TRBJ2-4, with no clear D. The CDR3 contains 14 residues. With 1 base removed from V and 7 bases from J, the gap between germline ends came to 11 bases. Germline values: CDR1 LGHDT, CDR2 YNNKEL (reference sequence).

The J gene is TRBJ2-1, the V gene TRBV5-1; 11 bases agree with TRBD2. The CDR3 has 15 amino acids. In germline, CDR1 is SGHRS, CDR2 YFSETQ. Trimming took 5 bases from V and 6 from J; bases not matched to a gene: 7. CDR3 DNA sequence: TGCGCCAGCAGACAAGGGACTAGCGGCGGCAATGAGCAGTTCTTC. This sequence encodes CASRQGTSGGNEQFF.

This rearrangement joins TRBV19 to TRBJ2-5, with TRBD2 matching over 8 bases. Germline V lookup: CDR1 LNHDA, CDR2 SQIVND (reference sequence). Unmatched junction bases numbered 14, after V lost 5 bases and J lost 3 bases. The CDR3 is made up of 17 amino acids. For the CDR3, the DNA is TGTGCCAGTAGTCCAGGTCCAGCGGGAGTCGGGGAAGAGACCCAGTACTTC. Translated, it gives CASSPGPAGVGEETQYF.